Listed here are 22 T cell receptor beta chains from one sample, sequenced in a study of cytotoxic CD8 clonotypes in ibrutinib-treated CLL. Assay used: immunoSEQ multiplex PCR; TCRdb lists only in-frame clones, some missing. Here the sample spans approximately 150,000 clones, roughly 80% being singletons. Sequencing used PBMCs, obtained after 12 months of ibrutinib treatment. Receptors were obtained from a human donor with chronic lymphocytic leukemia.

The CDR3 sequence: CASSSPTTNYGYTF. DNA for the CDR3: TGTGCCAGTAGTAGCCCCACCACTAACTATGGCTACACCTTC. The chain employs TRBV19 and TRBJ1-2; no definite D call. V was pared by 4 bases and J by 0 bases, with 9 bases between. Germline V gene data show CDR1 as LNHDA and CDR2 as SQIVND (reference sequence). The CDR3 spans 14 residues.

The chain joins TRBV7-2 to TRBJ2-3; possibly TRBD2 for D (6 bases). The germline V gene has CDR1 SGHTA and CDR2 FQGNSA. The CDR3 spans 15 residues. Trimming left V 5 bases short and J 2 bases short, with 14 bases between. The CDR3 coding sequence is TGTGCCAGCAGCGCCCAGGACTACCCCACAGATACGCAGTATTTT. Translating gives CASSAQDYPTDTQYF.

This sequence joins TRBV30 and TRBJ2-3, with a tentative D call TRBD2 (6 bases). Per germline, CDR1 GTSNPN and CDR2 SVGIG (reference sequence). The ends were cut back, 4 bases at V and 5 bases at J, with 13 bases in the middle. This CDR3 contains 13 residues. In DNA form, the CDR3 reads TGTGCCTGGAACGGGGGTTTAAAAGATACGCAGTATTTT. The encoded protein is CAWNGGLKDTQYF.

This clone was seen only a few times. The J gene is TRBJ2-1, the V gene TRBV7-9; no clear D. V lost 3 bases and J 7 bases, leaving 7 bases between the germline ends. Looked up from germline, CDR1 is SEHNR and CDR2 is FQNEAQ (reference sequence). This CDR3 spans 12 amino acids. CDR3 sequence (DNA): TGTGCCAGCAGCTTCAGTCTTAATGAGCAGTTCTTC. Translated, it gives CASSFSLNEQFF.

The chain links TRBV7-9 to TRBJ2-1; 13 bases agree with TRBD2. Losses at the gene ends were 4 bases for V and 5 bases for J; bases not matched to a gene: 5. CDR1 and CDR2 from the germline V gene are SEHNR and FQNEAQ (reference sequence). The CDR3 contains 16 residues. This chain's CDR3 is CASSSHTSGRDNEQFF. CDR3 sequence (DNA): TGTGCCAGCAGCTCCCATACTAGCGGGAGGGACAATGAGCAGTTCTTC.

The rearrangement joins TRBV30 to TRBJ1-4, with D possibly TRBD1 on 5 matching bases. The CDR3 is made up of 14 amino acids. CDR1 GTSNPN and CDR2 SVGIG come from the germline V gene (reference sequence). The V end lost 0 bases, the J end lost 8 bases, and 13 bases lay between the germline ends. For the CDR3, the DNA is TGTGCCTGGAGTGTACCCGGGGGTGACGAAAAACTGTTTTTT. Residues: CAWSVPGGDEKLFF.

The chain combines TRBV9 with TRBJ2-5; 7 nucleotides line up with TRBD1. The CDR3 loop spans 16 amino acids. V shed 4 bases and J 2 bases; nucleotides not matched to a gene: 11. Germline assignment: CDR1 SGDLS and CDR2 YYNGEE. CDR3 nucleotides: TGTGCCAGCAGCACCCGACAGGGTCTATCTCAAGAGACCCAGTACTTC. As protein: CASSTRQGLSQETQYF.

This clone is a singleton in its sample. The gene calls are TRBV28 and TRBJ1-1; no clear D. Germline V CDR1 and CDR2: MDHEN, SYDVKM. V was trimmed by 5 bases and J by 9 bases, leaving 16 bases between them. The CDR3 runs 13 residues. The CDR3 DNA sequence: TGTGCCAGCAGTCCGCGGGCAGGCGAAAAAGCTTTCTTT. Encoded protein: CASSPRAGEKAFF.

V is TRBV27 and J is TRBJ2-1; D not resolved. The germline V and J ends were trimmed by 8 bases and 0 bases, with 11 bases remaining between them. From germline, CDR1 is MNHEY and CDR2 SMNVEV (reference sequence). This CDR3 spans 14 amino acids. The CDR3 region is CASAIMGSYNEQFF. CDR3 coding DNA: TGTGCCAGCGCGATCATGGGCTCCTACAATGAGCAGTTCTTC.

The gene calls are TRBV10-3 and TRBJ2-5, with D possibly being TRBD2 (5 bases). V was trimmed by 0 bases and J by 4 bases, leaving 12 bases between them. CDR1 and CDR2 from the germline V gene are ENHRY and SYGVKD. CDR3 length equals 15 residues. In nucleotides, the CDR3 is TGTGCCATCAGTGAGTCGAGAGGGCTTGGAGAGACCCAGTACTTC. This codes for CAISESRGLGETQYF.

This chain joins TRBV6-5 and TRBJ1-2, with D perhaps matching TRBD1 (6 bases). Germline V gene lookup returns CDR1 MNHEY and CDR2 SVGAGI. The CDR3 runs 13 residues. V lost 5 bases to trimming and J lost 3 bases, with 10 bases between them. Written as DNA, the CDR3 is TGTGCCAGCAGTCCACAGGGTTACTATGGCTACACCTTC. Translated: CASSPQGYYGYTF.

This clone was picked up a small number of times. The CDR3 region has the DNA TGTGCCAGCAGTGCGCGTGGGGGCGCTTTTTACGAGCAGTACTTC. This encodes CASSARGGAFYEQYF. The chain carries TRBV28 and TRBJ2-7; TRBD1 might be the D (6 bases). This CDR3 has 15 amino acids. Germline values: CDR1 MDHEN, CDR2 SYDVKM. V was cut by 5 bases and J by 4 bases, with 18 bases left in between.

J is TRBJ2-7 and V is TRBV18, with 8 bases matching TRBD1. The V gene end was trimmed by 6 bases and the J gene end by 4 bases; junction bases not matched to a gene: 11. Germline V gives CDR1 KGHSH, CDR2 LQKENI. The CDR3 contains 15 residues. This CDR3 reads CASSRAGQGEYEQYF. The CDR3, as DNA: TGTGCCAGCTCTCGGGCTGGACAGGGCGAATACGAGCAGTACTTC.

The CDR3 DNA is TGTGCCAGCAGTCCGAGGGGGGGTGGCAATCAGCCCCAGCATTTT. Translated: CASSPRGGGNQPQHF. V and J are TRBV28 and TRBJ1-5; D perhaps matches TRBD1 (6 bases). CDR3 length: 15 amino acids. Trimming took 5 bases from V and 2 from J, leaving 13 bases between them. The V gene's germline CDR1 is MDHEN and CDR2 SYDVKM.

The chain combines TRBV7-2 with TRBJ2-7, with 8 positions matching TRBD2. Trimming at V came to 0 bases and at J to 3 bases, leaving 7 bases not matched to a gene. Per the germline V gene, CDR1 is SGHTA and CDR2 is FQGNSA. This CDR3 contains 16 residues. The DNA for the CDR3 is TGTGCCAGCAGCTTAGCGATAGCGGGGACCCGCTACGAGCAGTACTTC. Its protein product is CASSLAIAGTRYEQYF.

The chain recombines TRBV7-8 with TRBJ2-1; D remains ambiguous. CDR1 SGHVS and CDR2 FQNEAQ come from the germline V gene. V lost 0 bases to trimming and J lost 0 bases, with 15 bases between them. The CDR3 consists of 18 residues. The CDR3 DNA is TGTGCCAGCAGCTTAGCGAGGACCCCAAGAAGCTCCTACAATGAGCAGTTCTTC. Translating gives CASSLARTPRSSYNEQFF.

This clone was detected only once. The V call is TRBV6-1, the J call TRBJ2-7; TRBD1 matches 8 bases. After removal of 2 bases from V and 5 bases from J, the junction contained 2 bases not matched to a gene. The germline gives CDR1 MNHNS, CDR2 SASEGT. The CDR3 has 13 amino acids. The CDR3 DNA is TGTGCCAGCAGTGAAAACAGGGGGAACGAGCAGTACTTC. Amino acids: CASSENRGNEQYF.

This clone has a single count. The genes are TRBV4-2 and TRBJ2-7; 11 bases agree with TRBD1. Trimming at V came to 4 bases and at J to 1 base, leaving 3 bases not matched to a gene. The CDR3 is made up of 15 amino acids. Germline V gene data show CDR1 as LGHNA and CDR2 as YNFKEQ. The CDR3 DNA reads TGTGCCAGCAGCCGGGACAGGGGGGGGTCCTACGAGCAGTACTTC. Protein: CASSRDRGGSYEQYF.

The chain couples TRBV5-1 to TRBJ1-2; 8 bases match TRBD1. Germline CDR1 and CDR2: SGHRS and YFSETQ. This CDR3 has 14 residues. V was clipped by 4 bases and J by 4 bases; unmatched bases: 6. The CDR3 here is CASSLGQEGYGYTF. The CDR3, as DNA: TGCGCCAGCAGCCTGGGACAGGAGGGCTATGGCTACACCTTC.

The chain couples TRBV7-2 to TRBJ1-4; 11 positions match TRBD1. Trimming at V came to 4 bases and at J to 8 bases, leaving 12 bases not matched to a gene. The length of the CDR3 is 17 residues. Germline V gene sequence: CDR1 SGHTA, CDR2 FQGNSA. CDR3 DNA: TGTGCCAGCAGCTCACAAGCGCGGACAGGGGGCGGGGAAAAACTGTTTTTT. This encodes CASSSQARTGGGEKLFF.

V and J are TRBV7-8 and TRBJ1-2, with TRBD1 matching over 9 bases. V lost 5 bases to trimming and J lost 8 bases; unmatched junction nucleotides: 12. This CDR3 is built from 15 residues. Germline CDR1 SGHVS, CDR2 FQNEAQ. The CDR3 sequence: CASSPPGQGVEGYTF. CDR3 sequence (DNA): TGTGCCAGCAGCCCCCCGGGACAGGGAGTCGAGGGCTACACCTTC.

The CDR3 DNA reads as TGTGCCAGCAGCGTAGGTGGCGGGATAGGCACCGGGGAGCTGTTTTTT. Protein: CASSVGGGIGTGELFF. The rearrangement joins TRBV9 to TRBJ2-2; maybe TRBD2 (6 bases). The CDR3 runs 16 residues. The V gene's germline CDR1 is SGDLS and CDR2 YYNGEE. Trimming removed 0 bases at V and 4 bases at J, with 13 bases between.